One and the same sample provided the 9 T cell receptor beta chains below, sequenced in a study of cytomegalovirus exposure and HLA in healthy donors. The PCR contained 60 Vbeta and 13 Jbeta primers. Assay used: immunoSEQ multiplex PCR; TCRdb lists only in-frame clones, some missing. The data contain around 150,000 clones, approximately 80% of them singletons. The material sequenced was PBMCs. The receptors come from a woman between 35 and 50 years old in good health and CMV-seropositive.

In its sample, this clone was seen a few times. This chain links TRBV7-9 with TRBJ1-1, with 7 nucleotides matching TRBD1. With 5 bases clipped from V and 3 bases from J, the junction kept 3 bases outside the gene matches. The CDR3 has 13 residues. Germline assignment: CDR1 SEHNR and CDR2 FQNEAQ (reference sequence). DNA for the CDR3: TGTGCCAGCAGCCAAACAGGGGACACTGAAGCTTTCTTT. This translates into CASSQTGDTEAFF.

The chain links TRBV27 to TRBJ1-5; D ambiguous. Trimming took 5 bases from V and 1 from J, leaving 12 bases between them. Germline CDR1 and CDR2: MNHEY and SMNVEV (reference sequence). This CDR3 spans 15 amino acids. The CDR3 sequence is CASSPYLRSNQPQHF. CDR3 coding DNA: TGTGCCAGCAGTCCTTACTTGAGAAGCAATCAGCCCCAGCATTTT.

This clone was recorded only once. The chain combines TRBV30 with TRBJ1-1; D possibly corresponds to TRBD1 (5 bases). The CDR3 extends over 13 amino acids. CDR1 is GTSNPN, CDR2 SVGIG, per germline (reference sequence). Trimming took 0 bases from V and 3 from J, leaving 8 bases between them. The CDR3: CAWSVQDDTEAFF. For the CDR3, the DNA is TGTGCCTGGAGTGTACAGGATGACACTGAAGCTTTCTTT.

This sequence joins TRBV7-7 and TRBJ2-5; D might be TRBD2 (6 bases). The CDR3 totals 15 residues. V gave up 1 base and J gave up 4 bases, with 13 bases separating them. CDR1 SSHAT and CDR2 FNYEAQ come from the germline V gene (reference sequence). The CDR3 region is CASSLVGGSGETQYF. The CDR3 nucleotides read TGTGCCAGCAGCTTAGTTGGGGGGTCAGGAGAGACCCAGTACTTC.

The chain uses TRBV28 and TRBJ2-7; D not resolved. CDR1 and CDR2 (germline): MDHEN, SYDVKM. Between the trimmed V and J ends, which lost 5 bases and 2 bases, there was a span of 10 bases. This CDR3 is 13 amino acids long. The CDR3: CASSASLTYEQYF. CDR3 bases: TGTGCCAGCAGTGCCAGTCTTACCTACGAGCAGTACTTC.

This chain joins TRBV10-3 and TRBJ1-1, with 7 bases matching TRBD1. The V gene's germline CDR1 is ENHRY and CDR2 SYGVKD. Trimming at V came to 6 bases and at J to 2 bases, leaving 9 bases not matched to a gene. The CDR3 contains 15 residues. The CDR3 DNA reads TGTGCCATCAGCGCCACCGGGACAGTTAACACTGAAGCTTTCTTT. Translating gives CAISATGTVNTEAFF.

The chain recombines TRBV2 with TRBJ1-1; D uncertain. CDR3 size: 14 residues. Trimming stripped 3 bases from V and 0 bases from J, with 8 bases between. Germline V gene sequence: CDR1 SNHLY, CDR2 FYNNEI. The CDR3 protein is CASSDMSVNTEAFF. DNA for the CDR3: TGTGCCAGCAGTGATATGTCCGTGAACACTGAAGCTTTCTTT.

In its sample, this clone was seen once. In DNA, the CDR3 is TGTGCCTGGAGTAGATCCCCGACAAAAGCTTTCTTT. Its protein product is CAWSRSPTKAFF. The rearrangement links TRBV30 to TRBJ1-1, with unresolved D. Looked up from germline, CDR1 is GTSNPN and CDR2 is SVGIG (reference sequence). CDR3 length: 12 amino acids. V gave up 2 bases and J gave up 9 bases, with 13 bases separating them.

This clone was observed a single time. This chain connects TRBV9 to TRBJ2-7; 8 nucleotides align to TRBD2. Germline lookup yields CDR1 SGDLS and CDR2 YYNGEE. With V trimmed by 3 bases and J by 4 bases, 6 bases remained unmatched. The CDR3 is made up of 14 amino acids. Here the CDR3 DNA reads TGTGCCAGCAGCGCCACGAGCGGGAGATACGAGCAGTACTTC. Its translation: CASSATSGRYEQYF.